These T cell receptor beta chains were read from a single sample in a study of T cell repertoires in cytomegalovirus infection. TCRdb recomputed calls from the reads with MiXCR, one row per CDR3 protein. The sample contains 600,000 to 700,000 distinct CDR3 sequences, around 35% of which appear only once. These TCRs are of unknown antigen specificity. The material was cultured PBMCs, obtained from culture after CMV antigen stimulation. These receptors all stem from a human donor in good health (CMV status not recorded). Some clones in this sample may be carry-over from other donors' samples. CDR3s include the opening cysteine and the closing phenylalanine or tryptophan.

CDR3 | V
CASSLTGEGQPQHF | TRBV6-5
CASSTAYSRGLYGTQYF | TRBV7-9
CASRQGAIETQYF | TRBV6-1
CASSVPSGRGNEQYF | TRBV2
CSARDLTSGRYEQFF | TRBV20-1
CASSFPPRLRSNQPQHF | TRBV12-3/TRBV12-4
CASSGARARGTGELFF | TRBV2
CASSGGKLTTDTQYF | TRBV4-1
CASSIPGGNEQYF | TRBV19
CASSLEPTETQYF | TRBV7-2
CASSPSLASSTDTQYF | TRBV7-8
CASIPSGVTDTQYF | TRBV18
CAIRTGPNTEAFF | TRBV6-6
CASSNPPGTNPKAQYF | TRBV5-6
CASSSRGGTGELFF | TRBV7-9
CASSPSRGPLNTEAFF | TRBV7-8
CASSYSRAISGANVLTF | TRBV6-5
CASSQDNLAGATGELFF | TRBV4-3
CASSLPQVPWTF | TRBV7-2
CSAQPGGNQPQHF | TRBV20-1
CSAPKTGSSEKLFF | TRBV20-1
CSALRGGKDTQYF | TRBV20-1
CASSLWPGAADTQYF | TRBV7-7
CASSSGPGNQPQHF | TRBV7-2
CASSPLTVHEQFF | TRBV18
CASSLPGRPNTEAFF | TRBV4-2
CASSYSKGRGETQYF | TRBV6-6
CASSYGLAGGEYTQYF | TRBV6-6
CASSMGSLIYSGNTIYF | TRBV19
CASSDTINSPLHF | TRBV6-5
CASSWAGSPETQYF | TRBV7-2
CASSRDRGLSYEQYF | TRBV7-9
CAISELQEPDTQYF | TRBV10-3
CASSPTGTVTERNTEAFF | TRBV11-2
CAISEGLAETQYF | TRBV10-3
CASSQARGQFGHNEQFF | TRBV4-1
CASSWGLAGVGTDTQYF | TRBV7-2
CSAPQGGTEAFF | TRBV20-1
CASSIYPGSYNEQFF | TRBV19
CASSHIQWTGELFF | TRBV4-1
CASSLGLEGEQFF | TRBV12-3/TRBV12-4
CASSQLAETQYF | TRBV4-2
CASSLVPPWHGRIYGYTF | TRBV7-8
CASSSLAGGPNNEQFF | TRBV19
CASRASGGVVPQYF | TRBV12-3/TRBV12-4
CASTPRDYNQQFF | TRBV6-2/TRBV6-3
CASSLNAGGTDTQYF | TRBV12-3/TRBV12-4
CASSRTGTGVGEKLFF | TRBV6-6